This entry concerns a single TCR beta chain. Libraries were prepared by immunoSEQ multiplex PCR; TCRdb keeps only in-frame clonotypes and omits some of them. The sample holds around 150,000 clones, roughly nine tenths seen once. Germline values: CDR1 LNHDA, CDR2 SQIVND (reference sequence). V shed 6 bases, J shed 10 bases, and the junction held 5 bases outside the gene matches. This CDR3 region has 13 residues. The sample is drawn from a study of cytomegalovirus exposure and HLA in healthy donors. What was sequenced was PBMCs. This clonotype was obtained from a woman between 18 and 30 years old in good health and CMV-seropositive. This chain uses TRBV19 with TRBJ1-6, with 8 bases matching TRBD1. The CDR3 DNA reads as TGTGCCAGTAGGGACAGGGAAGGATCACCCCTCCACTTT. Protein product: CASRDREGSPLHF.